The source of this TCR beta chain is a study of T cell responses to AZD1222 COVID-19 vaccine. The CDR3 totals 14 residues. With 5 bases removed from V and 1 base from J, the gap between germline ends came to 11 bases. The germline V gene encodes CDR1 LNHDA and CDR2 SQIVND (reference sequence). A remark on this clone: Its matching antigen is unknown.

Overall study findings and caveats: Spike-specific TCR breadth and depth rose after two AZD1222 doses.

Method: immunoSEQ multiplex PCR; TCRdb's copy keeps in-frame clones and lacks some. The sample yields 35,000 to 55,000 clones, 83% seen once. The specimen was peripheral blood, collected on day 0 of AZD1222 vaccination. The receptor was isolated from an adult in good health. This chain uses TRBV19 with TRBJ1-2; D call uncertain. CDR3 sequence: CASSSGRINYGYTF. In nucleotides, the CDR3 is TGTGCCAGTAGTTCGGGTAGGATTAACTATGGCTACACCTTC.